This record looks at one T cell receptor beta chain sequence and its context. TRB was amplified by touch-down multiplex PCR, primer pools A and B combined. One entry per CDR3 protein, without DNA, is what TCRdb gives after re-calling the multiplex PCR reads. This sample carries a few thousand distinct CDR3 sequences, with less than 20% going to the ten biggest clones. The sample comes from a study of T cell clusters in autoimmune cytopenias. Study-level information: Healthy donor controls had a mean age of about 56 years and median age of around 59 years.

Per germline, CDR1 MNHNS and CDR2 SASEGT. CDR3 length equals 13 residues. TRB was amplified from about 260 ng of peripheral blood genomic DNA per sample. These data were also filed under a second study, of T cell repertoires in aging, cancer and after chemotherapy. As that report states: Over several months to years, re-sampled healthy donor repertoires clearly shared clones.

V and J are TRBV6-1 and TRBJ2-2; the D gene TCRdb calls, TRBD1, cannot be checked with no DNA. The sample taken for sequencing was peripheral blood. The source of this sequence is a human donor in good health. The chain's CDR3 is CAGDRTNTGELFF.